This TCR beta chain appears in the sequencing data of a study of regulatory T cells in long-lasting Graves disease (dated by TCRdb to the early 2020s). About the full investigation: In the newly diagnosed Graves' disease group, patients had been taking antithyroid drugs for less than 3 months. Patients with persistent Graves' disease were compared with patients with newly diagnosed Graves' disease using TCR sequencing and RNA sequencing of peripheral blood. The study took place in China and was registered as a clinical trial. A total of about 33 samples underwent TCR sequencing, from 13 patients with persistent Graves' disease and roughly 20 patients with newly diagnosed Graves' disease.

Interpreted using the paper, the time point label stands for: newly diagnosed GD, antithyroid drugs for less than 3 months. For both TCR sequencing and RNA sequencing, RNA was extracted from PBMCs using TRIzol. The diagnosis of Graves' disease was made according to American Thyroid Association guidelines. Patients for the study were recruited at an endocrinology department in Xi'an, China. From each patient, about 9 milliliters of peripheral blood was collected into an EDTA anticoagulant tube. Ficoll Paque Plus density gradient separation was used to isolate PBMCs, and no further T cell sorting was performed. RNA quality was checked with an Agilent 2100 Bioanalyzer and agarose gel, and concentration with a NanoDrop 2000. The library came from multiplex PCR. Instrument on record: Illumina HiSeq 4000. TCR beta libraries were built with iRepertoire HTBI primers and Arm-PCR amplification of CDR3 regions. PCR products were gel purified before sequencing. The published analysis was carried out like this. Across samples, fewer than 70 TRBV and around 15 TRBJ segments were identified and used for gene usage analysis of CDR3 amino acid clonotypes. COPE and FqMerger were used to merge the filtered high-quality paired reads into contigs. BLAST was used to align contigs to the IMGT TRBV, TRBD and TRBJ reference genes, and CDR3 was defined following IMGT. Highly expanded clones were defined as clonotypes with a frequency above 0.1%. Repertoire diversity was measured by Shannon entropy, and V-J evenness by the Gini coefficient. A clonotype found in more than one individual was treated as public. The public reads were quality trimmed at Q25 with fastp and then assembled into clones with MiXCR by TCRdb, keeping productive beta chains. Each entry merges the rows of one CDR3 protein and shows their most common DNA and genes. TCRdb assigned the V and J calls; the authors' analysis was not used. Recorded for this sample are about 470,000 distinct CDR3 sequences; more than 13% of them occurred a single time. The ten biggest clones cover 16% of the sample.

Study-wide conclusions, independent of this receptor: Lower TCR Shannon entropy and fewer highly expanded clones were observed in persistent Graves' disease patients than in newly diagnosed patients, which suggested clonal expansion. More public clonotypes were shared among persistent patients (2,741) than among newly diagnosed patients (under 1,000). As a limitation, the authors acknowledged that the small sample size may reduce accuracy. The study examined only peripheral blood because the primary lesion, thyroid tissue, could not be accessed. Sequencing and analysis were limited to the TCR beta chain.

About this clonotype itself: Which antigen it targets is not known. The record has no base qualities; no much larger clone is one base away.

These same data were also listed under a study on T cells in Graves' hyperthyroidism and ophthalmopathy. According to the second study: Stable Graves' hyperthyroidism was defined as no progression to ophthalmopathy during 18 months of follow-up. Hyperthyroidism patients were newly diagnosed, with disease duration under 2 months, and aged 18 to 65 years. Any patient with an uncontrolled infection, another autoimmune disease, pregnancy or lactation was excluded. Diagnoses relied on clinical symptoms, serum thyroxine and TRAb, thyroid ultrasound and orbital computed tomography. A first-round RT-PCR of the TCR CDR3 used the HTBI primer set with the Qiagen OneStep RT-PCR kit. Most expanded thyroid clonotypes (frequency above 0.001) were also detected in blood, suggesting blood repertoires may reflect thyroid immune responses. A model built on a 13 V-J signature distinguished ophthalmopathy from stable hyperthyroidism, reaching 85% to 90% sensitivity and around 81% specificity in cross-validation and 80%/75% in testing. In validation, the model predicted progression to ophthalmopathy a median of about 5.9 months before onset, with over 60% sensitivity and 72.22% specificity. To identify distinguishing TCR V-J signatures, a discovery cohort of around 98 patients was used, comprising fewer than 45 with Graves' ophthalmopathy and 57 with stable Graves' hyperthyroidism. Prospective prediction of ophthalmopathy was tested in an independent validation cohort consisting of 18 hyperthyroidism patients and 15 or so patients who later progressed to ophthalmopathy. The 100 discovery patients were divided at random into training and test sets in a 7:3 ratio. In more than 5 Graves' hyperthyroidism patients, the study also compared T-cell repertoires from thyroid tissue with T-cell repertoires from blood. Once sampling was done, hyperthyroidism patients were given methimazole at a starting dose of 30 mg daily, whereas ophthalmopathy patients were given high-dose intravenous methylprednisolone. Libraries were constructed in a second round of multiplex PCR, after which size selection and purification were performed. Libraries were sequenced paired-end with 100 bp reads on an Illumina HiSeq2000. SOAPnuke was used to process the raw data, with reads discarded if the reads contained adapters or uncalled bases, had a mean Phred below 15, or lacked an exact constant-primer or identifier match. COPE v1.2.5 was used to merge the high-quality paired reads, and each unique nucleotide sequence was defined as a clonotype. MiTCR v1.1 was used to align clonotypes to the IMGT TRBV, TRBD and TRBJ reference segments. The analysis was restricted to V-J combinations with a frequency above 0.0001, which together covered 99.2% of the repertoires. A TCS score was defined as the ratio between F50 (clonal expansion) and ExV (chaos), using BLOSUM62-based TCRdist between CDR3 peptides within each V-J. Welch's t-statistics and random forest reduced 450 to 600 V-J features to some 14, which were used in a naive Bayes classifier (R e1071). No statistical method was used to set the sample size in advance, and investigators knew the group allocation. The paper describes TCR Vbeta CDR3 sequencing of around 130 peripheral blood samples, made up of 43 ophthalmopathy patients, 70 to 75 hyperthyroidism patients and about 17 progressor patients.

The clonotype comes from a woman between 25 and 40 years old with Graves disease. Donor details come from another sample of the same person, matched by shared clones. The sequenced sample was peripheral blood mononuclear cells (PBMCs), obtained at new diagnosis, from a patient treated with antithyroid drugs.

The DNA sequence is TGTGCCAGCAGCAATAGTCCCCACGGGACAGGCACCTACGAGCAGTACTTC. It translates to CASSNSPHGTGTYEQYF. The chain uses TRBV9 and TRBJ2-7; a stretch of 8 junction bases matches TRBD1. The germline V gene specifies SGDLS as CDR1 and YYNGEE as CDR2. The V end gives up 4 bases and the J end 2 bases, leaving 14 bases in the junction not matched to a gene. Including cysteine and phenylalanine, the CDR3 has 17 amino acids. Only the CDR3 DNA is retained, 51 bases long and in frame from the first base. When the CDR3 is completed using the reference TRBV9 and TRBJ2-7 genes on either side, the full variable domain is DSGVTQTPKHLITATGQRVTLRCSPRSGDLSVYWYQQSLDQGLQFLIQYYNGEERAKGNILERFSAQQFPDLHSELNLSSLELGDSALYFCASSNSPHGTGTYEQYFGPGTRLTVT.